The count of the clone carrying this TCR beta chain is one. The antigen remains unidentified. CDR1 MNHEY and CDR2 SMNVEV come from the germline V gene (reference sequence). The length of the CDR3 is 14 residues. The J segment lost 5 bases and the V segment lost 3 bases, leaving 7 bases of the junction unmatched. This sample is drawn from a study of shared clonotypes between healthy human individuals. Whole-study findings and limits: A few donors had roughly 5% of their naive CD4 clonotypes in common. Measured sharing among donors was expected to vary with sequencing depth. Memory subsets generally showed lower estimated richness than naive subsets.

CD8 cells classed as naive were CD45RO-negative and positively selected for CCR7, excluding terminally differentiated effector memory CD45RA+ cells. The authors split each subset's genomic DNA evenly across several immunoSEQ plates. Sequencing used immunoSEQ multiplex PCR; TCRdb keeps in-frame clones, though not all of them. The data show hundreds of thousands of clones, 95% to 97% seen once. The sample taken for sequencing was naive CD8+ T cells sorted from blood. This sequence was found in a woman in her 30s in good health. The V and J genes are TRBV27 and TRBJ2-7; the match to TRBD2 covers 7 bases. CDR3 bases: TGTGCCAGCAGTTTTGGCGGGAGTTTCAACGAGCAGTACTTC. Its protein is CASSFGGSFNEQYF.